What follows is one TCR beta chain and its context. Its specificity is not known. This record comes from a study of graft-versus-host responses after intestinal transplantation. Study-level points and caveats: Recipient-marrow GvH clones were detected, some having first appeared in ileum or blood.

Only in-frame clones appear in the TCRdb table, and some are missing; sequencing was by immunoSEQ multiplex PCR. This sample has roughly 120,000 clones, with approximately 93% found just once. The J segment lost 5 bases and the V segment lost 4 bases, leaving 7 bases of the junction unmatched. CDR1 and CDR2 from the germline V gene are SGHNT and YYREEE (reference sequence). This CDR3 spans 15 amino acids. The clonotype was recovered from a human donor who was the organ donor for an intestinal transplant. The chain couples TRBV5-4 to TRBJ2-7; 12 positions agree with TRBD2. Sequencing was performed on unstimulated CD8+ T cells sorted from spleen or lymph node cells, taken before transplant. In nucleotides, the CDR3 is TGTGCCAGCAGCGTGAGACTAGCGGGAGTCGACGAGCAGTACTTC. Its protein is CASSVRLAGVDEQYF.